These T cell receptor beta chains were read from a single sample in a study of molecular identifiers for immune sequencing clone quantification. TCRdb fed the PCR reads into MiXCR, producing one record per CDR3 protein. The table shows 300,000 to 400,000 distinct CDR3 sequences, with about a fifth occurring only once. The sequenced material came from naive CD8+ T cells from blood, with Jurkat cell RNA spiked in. The receptors stem from a human donor in good health. Some libraries in this study had Jurkat cell RNA spiked in. Each CDR3 is given with its conserved first and last residue. Each record gives: V gene, clone size, D gene, J gene, CDR3 protein, CDR3 DNA. The D gene is left open where the match is weak. Where a row states a size, it is once, few, many or the class of an expanded clone; other rows omit it.

V: TRBV15
size: many
D: TRBD1
J: TRBJ1-4
CDR3: CATSRPLDRGDPIEKLFF
DNA: TGTGCCACCAGCAGGCCACTGGACAGGGGGGATCCTATTGAAAAACTGTTTTTT

V: TRBV7-2
size: many
D: NA
J: TRBJ2-3
CDR3: CASRFADTQYF
DNA: TGTGCCAGCAGGTTCGCAGATACGCAGTATTTT

V: TRBV18
size: NA
D: NA
J: TRBJ2-3
CDR3: CASSPPDSPTDTQYF
DNA: TGTGCCAGCTCACCACCGGACAGCCCCACAGATACGCAGTATTTT

V: TRBV2
size: many
D: NA
J: TRBJ2-3
CDR3: CASRRQGFNPTGDTQYF
DNA: TGTGCCAGCAGACGGCAGGGGTTTAACCCAACCGGGGATACGCAGTATTTT

V: TRBV4-3
size: few
D: NA
J: TRBJ2-7
CDR3: CASSQASGSPYEQYF
DNA: TGCGCCAGCAGCCAAGCTTCAGGATCCCCCTACGAGCAGTACTTC

V: TRBV4-2
size: NA
D: NA
J: TRBJ2-7
CDR3: CASSPGEFAGAAYEQYF
DNA: TGTGCCAGCAGCCCAGGAGAGTTTGCGGGCGCCGCCTACGAGCAGTACTTC

V: TRBV5-6
size: many
D: NA
J: TRBJ2-7
CDR3: CASSWDRSSYEQYF
DNA: TGTGCCAGCAGTTGGGACCGAAGCTCCTACGAGCAGTACTTC

V: TRBV7-2
size: many
D: TRBD2
J: TRBJ2-7
CDR3: CASREVVSGGFEQYF
DNA: TGTGCCAGCAGGGAGGTGGTTAGCGGGGGTTTCGAGCAGTACTTC

V: TRBV11-2
size: many
D: NA
J: TRBJ2-7
CDR3: CASSLGPGTPTYEQYF
DNA: TGTGCCAGCAGCTTGGGGCCCGGGACACCTACCTACGAGCAGTACTTC

V: TRBV6-2/TRBV6-3
size: few
D: NA
J: TRBJ1-1
CDR3: CASSYWQVSTEAFF
DNA: TGTGCCAGCAGTTACTGGCAGGTTAGCACTGAAGCTTTCTTT

V: TRBV4-3
size: many
D: TRBD1
J: TRBJ2-7
CDR3: CASSQNRDRGYEQYF
DNA: TGCGCCAGCAGCCAGAACCGGGACAGAGGATACGAGCAGTACTTC

V: TRBV29-1
size: many
D: NA
J: TRBJ2-7
CDR3: CSVTGLESSYEQYF
DNA: TGCAGCGTTACGGGACTGGAGAGCTCCTACGAGCAGTACTTC

V: TRBV30
size: NA
D: NA
J: TRBJ2-7
CDR3: CAWSGVTTQGSHYEQYF
DNA: TGTGCCTGGAGTGGGGTAACCACCCAGGGATCCCATTACGAGCAGTACTTC

V: TRBV19
size: many
D: NA
J: TRBJ1-5
CDR3: CASSITVLGALAQHF
DNA: TGTGCCAGTAGTATAACGGTATTGGGCGCCTTGGCCCAGCATTTT

V: TRBV10-3
size: NA
D: NA
J: TRBJ2-7
CDR3: CAISSDPGTASYEQYF
DNA: TGTGCCATCAGTAGCGACCCCGGGACGGCCTCCTACGAGCAGTACTTC

V: TRBV29-1
size: many
D: NA
J: TRBJ1-3
CDR3: CSVGGVDLISGSGNTIYF
DNA: TGCAGCGTTGGGGGCGTTGACCTGATAAGTGGGTCTGGAAACACCATATATTTT

V: TRBV4-3
size: many
D: TRBD1
J: TRBJ1-1
CDR3: CASSAGQGIVTEAFF
DNA: TGCGCCAGCAGCGCGGGACAGGGGATCGTCACTGAAGCTTTCTTT

V: TRBV4-1
size: many
D: NA
J: TRBJ1-1
CDR3: CASRSPTEAFF
DNA: TGCGCCAGCAGATCCCCCACTGAAGCTTTCTTT

V: TRBV4-1
size: many
D: NA
J: TRBJ2-7
CDR3: CASSPRESYEQYF
DNA: TGCGCCAGCAGCCCGCGGGAAAGCTACGAGCAGTACTTC

V: TRBV20-1
size: NA
D: TRBD1
J: TRBJ2-7
CDR3: CSARPQGASLYEQYF
DNA: TGCAGTGCTAGACCCCAGGGGGCAAGTCTTTACGAGCAGTACTTC

V: TRBV2
size: NA
D: NA
J: TRBJ1-2
CDR3: CASSVPDANYGYTF
DNA: TGTGCCAGCAGTGTCCCGGACGCTAACTATGGCTACACCTTC

V: TRBV6-2/TRBV6-3
size: NA
D: NA
J: TRBJ1-1
CDR3: CASSYAYRVTEAFF
DNA: TGTGCCAGCAGTTACGCCTACAGGGTCACTGAAGCTTTCTTT

V: TRBV12-3/TRBV12-4
size: many
D: NA
J: TRBJ2-3
CDR3: CASSPGGPDTQYF
DNA: TGTGCCAGCAGTCCCGGGGGTCCAGATACGCAGTATTTT

V: TRBV14
size: many
D: TRBD1
J: TRBJ2-6
CDR3: CASSYGQGSANVLTF
DNA: TGTGCCAGCAGCTACGGACAGGGATCTGCCAACGTCCTGACTTTC

V: TRBV4-1
size: few
D: NA
J: TRBJ2-5
CDR3: CASSQEGTERFETQYF
DNA: TGCGCCAGCAGCCAAGAAGGGACGGAGCGGTTTGAGACCCAGTACTTC

V: TRBV7-9
size: many
D: TRBD1
J: TRBJ2-5
CDR3: CASSPQKTGLSLAQYF
DNA: TGTGCCAGCAGCCCCCAGAAGACAGGGTTGTCGTTGGCCCAGTACTTC

V: TRBV4-1
size: many
D: TRBD1
J: TRBJ2-5
CDR3: CASSQTQGASGYF
DNA: TGCGCCAGCAGCCAGACGCAGGGGGCGTCGGGGTACTTC

V: TRBV30
size: few
D: TRBD1
J: TRBJ2-1
CDR3: CAWSKSEENRGYEQFF
DNA: TGTGCCTGGAGCAAAAGTGAAGAGAACAGGGGATACGAGCAGTTCTTC

V: TRBV7-9
size: many
D: NA
J: TRBJ2-3
CDR3: CASSPDTTDTQYF
DNA: TGTGCCAGCAGCCCGGACACCACAGATACGCAGTATTTT

V: TRBV7-6
size: NA
D: TRBD1
J: TRBJ2-2
CDR3: CASSLDPGQESGGELFF
DNA: TGTGCCAGCAGCTTAGATCCGGGACAGGAGTCAGGCGGGGAGCTGTTTTTT

V: TRBV6-2/TRBV6-3
size: many
D: NA
J: TRBJ1-1
CDR3: CASSPLWDTEAFF
DNA: TGTGCCAGCAGCCCACTTTGGGACACTGAAGCTTTCTTT

V: TRBV5-5
size: NA
D: TRBD1
J: TRBJ2-5
CDR3: CAGSSDRGEETQYF
DNA: TGTGCCGGCAGCTCCGACAGGGGGGAAGAGACCCAGTACTTC

V: TRBV3-1
size: few
D: TRBD2
J: TRBJ2-7
CDR3: CASSQSAGLADEQYF
DNA: TGTGCCAGCAGCCAAAGCGCAGGACTAGCGGACGAGCAGTACTTC

V: TRBV19
size: many
D: NA
J: TRBJ1-1
CDR3: CASTPLVVPDTEAFF
DNA: TGTGCCAGTACCCCTCTCGTGGTCCCGGACACTGAAGCTTTCTTT

V: TRBV7-6
size: many
D: NA
J: TRBJ1-1
CDR3: CASSLEEGQATEAFF
DNA: TGTGCCAGCAGCTTAGAGGAGGGCCAGGCCACTGAAGCTTTCTTT

V: TRBV24-1
size: many
D: NA
J: TRBJ1-2
CDR3: CATSGSDATPDRVYGYTF
DNA: TGTGCCACCAGTGGTTCGGATGCAACTCCGGACAGAGTATATGGCTACACCTTC

V: TRBV28
size: few
D: NA
J: TRBJ2-7
CDR3: CATKDVTYEQYF
DNA: TGTGCCACCAAGGACGTCACCTACGAGCAGTACTTC

V: TRBV13
size: many
D: NA
J: TRBJ1-1
CDR3: CASSLTVDTEAFF
DNA: TGTGCCAGCAGCTTGACAGTGGACACTGAAGCTTTCTTT